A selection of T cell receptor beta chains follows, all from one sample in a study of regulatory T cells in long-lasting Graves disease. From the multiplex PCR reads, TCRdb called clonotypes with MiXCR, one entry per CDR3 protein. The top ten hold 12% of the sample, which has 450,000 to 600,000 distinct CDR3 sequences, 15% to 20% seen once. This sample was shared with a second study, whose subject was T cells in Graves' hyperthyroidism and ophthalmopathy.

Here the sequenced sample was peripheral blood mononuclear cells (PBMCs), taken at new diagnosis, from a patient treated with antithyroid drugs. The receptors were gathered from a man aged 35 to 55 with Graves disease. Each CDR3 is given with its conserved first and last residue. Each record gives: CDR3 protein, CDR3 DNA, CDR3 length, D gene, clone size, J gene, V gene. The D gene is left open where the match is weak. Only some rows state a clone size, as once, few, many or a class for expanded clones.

CASSLAHEGTRVQYF TGTGCCAGCAGCTTGGCCCACGAGGGGACGCGGGTTCAGTACTTC 15 NA NA TRBJ2-4 TRBV5-6
CASRPGTGGLPSQPQHF TGTGCCAGTAGGCCCGGGACAGGGGGTCTACCATCTCAGCCCCAGCATTTT 17 TRBD1 few TRBJ1-5 TRBV19
CASSPTPVQANYGYTF TGCGCCAGCAGCCCGACCCCAGTCCAAGCTAACTATGGCTACACCTTC 16 NA few TRBJ1-2 TRBV4-1
CSVARTSGRAYYNEQFF TGCAGCGTAGCCCGGACTAGCGGGAGGGCCTACTACAATGAGCAGTTCTTC 17 TRBD2 NA TRBJ2-1 TRBV29-1
CASSPLLGAGGFYEQYF TGTGCCAGCAGCCCACTACTAGGAGCGGGAGGTTTCTACGAGCAGTACTTC 17 TRBD2 many TRBJ2-7 TRBV7-2
CSVAFSGRYNEQFF TGCAGCGTTGCCTTTAGCGGCCGATACAATGAGCAGTTCTTC 14 NA few TRBJ2-1 TRBV29-1
CATSDPRDRGPRDTQYF TGTGCCACCAGTGATCCGCGCGACAGGGGGCCTAGAGATACGCAGTATTTT 17 TRBD1 NA TRBJ2-3 TRBV24-1
CASNRGSPGTTGEQFF TGTGCCAGCAACCGGGGGTCACCGGGGACCACGGGTGAGCAGTTCTTC 16 NA few TRBJ2-1 TRBV6-2/TRBV6-3
CASTIIRGSGNTIYF TGTGCCAGCACCATAATCAGGGGCTCTGGAAACACCATATATTTT 15 NA NA TRBJ1-3 TRBV6-1
CASLKTGPGETQYF TGTGCCAGCCTCAAGACAGGGCCCGGGGAGACCCAGTACTTC 14 TRBD1 few TRBJ2-5 TRBV6-1
CASSSGLGLQGNQPQHF TGTGCCAGCAGTTCCGGGTTGGGACTCCAGGGAAATCAGCCCCAGCATTTT 17 NA many TRBJ1-5 TRBV27
CASSAAGEAYEQYF TGTGCCAGCAGTGCAGCGGGGGAAGCCTACGAGCAGTACTTC 14 TRBD2 many TRBJ2-7 TRBV6-1
CASTPDQSYNEQFF TGTGCCAGTACCCCGGACCAATCCTACAATGAGCAGTTCTTC 14 NA few TRBJ2-1 TRBV19
CAPGLNHYNEQFF TGTGCTCCCGGGCTGAACCACTACAATGAGCAGTTCTTC 13 NA many TRBJ2-1 TRBV2
CASSLGRTGRALYEQYF TGTGCCAGCAGTTTAGGGCGAACGGGCAGGGCCCTCTACGAGCAGTACTTC 17 NA NA TRBJ2-7 TRBV28
CASRLNNSPLHF TGTGCCAGCAGACTTAATAATTCACCCCTCCACTTT 12 NA many TRBJ1-6 TRBV2
CSVVEQGPDEQFF TGCAGCGTTGTTGAACAGGGGCCTGATGAGCAGTTCTTC 13 TRBD1 NA TRBJ2-1 TRBV29-1
CASSSREDDIQYF TGTGCCAGCAGCTCCCGGGAGGACGACATTCAGTACTTC 13 TRBD2 many TRBJ2-4 TRBV11-3
CASSEALRGHIQYF TGTGCCAGCAGTGAAGCGCTAAGGGGTCACATTCAGTACTTC 14 NA many TRBJ2-4 TRBV2
CASSERGGAYEQYF TGTGCCAGCAGCGAGAGGGGCGGGGCCTACGAGCAGTACTTC 14 NA many TRBJ2-7 TRBV2
CASSSTRVRLVNTEAFF TGTGCCAGCAGCTCGACCCGGGTTCGTTTGGTGAACACTGAAGCTTTCTTT 17 NA many TRBJ1-1 TRBV13
CASSQDTSIWGAQETQYF TGCGCCAGCAGCCAAGATACCTCAATTTGGGGCGCGCAAGAGACCCAGTACTTC 18 NA many TRBJ2-5 TRBV4-1
CASSLNSDSYNEQFF TGTGCCAGCAGCTTAAACTCGGACTCCTACAATGAGCAGTTCTTC 15 NA many TRBJ2-1 TRBV7-8
CASSPTGTRAREQYF TGTGCCAGCAGCCCCACGGGGACCCGGGCTCGCGAGCAGTACTTC 15 NA few TRBJ2-7 TRBV27
CATSPGTGLSGANVLTF TGTGCCACCAGCCCCGGGACAGGGCTATCTGGGGCCAACGTCCTGACTTTC 17 TRBD1 NA TRBJ2-6 TRBV24-1
CAGSEASPSYNEQFF TGTGCCGGCAGCGAGGCTAGCCCTTCCTACAATGAGCAGTTCTTT 15 NA NA TRBJ2-1 TRBV7-3
CASAGLEQFF TGTGCCAGCGCCGGACTAGAGCAGTTCTTC 10 NA many TRBJ2-1 TRBV28
CASSSPLAGTTDTQYF TGTGCCAGCAGTTCCCCACTAGCGGGGACCACAGATACGCAGTATTTT 16 TRBD2 many TRBJ2-3 TRBV28
CASSIGVRLTTNEKLFF TGTGCCAGTAGTATTGGAGTTAGACTAACAACTAATGAAAAACTGTTTTTT 17 NA NA TRBJ1-4 TRBV19
CATSDPQGLIANTGELFF TGTGCCACCAGTGATCCCCAAGGACTGATCGCGAACACCGGGGAGCTGTTTTTT 18 NA many TRBJ2-2 TRBV24-1
CAWSFRTYKNIQYF TGTGCCTGGAGTTTCAGGACATACAAAAACATTCAGTACTTC 14 NA many TRBJ2-4 TRBV30
CASSPVMAYEQYF TGTGCCAGCAGTCCTGTTATGGCCTACGAGCAGTACTTC 13 NA many TRBJ2-7 TRBV12-3/TRBV12-4
CSASWQGKYNEQFF TGCAGTGCTAGTTGGCAGGGGAAGTACAATGAGCAGTTCTTC 14 NA many TRBJ2-1 TRBV20-1
CAKTSHEQYF TGCGCCAAGACGAGCCACGAGCAGTACTTC 10 NA many TRBJ2-7 TRBV5-1
CASSLGRVDNEQFF TGTGCCAGCAGTTTAGGTAGGGTAGACAATGAGCAGTTCTTC 14 NA many TRBJ2-1 TRBV28
CASSLELAHTDTQYF TGTGCCAGCAGTCTGGAACTAGCCCACACAGATACGCAGTATTTT 15 NA NA TRBJ2-3 TRBV7-2
CASSPDSGGAGDSPLHF TGTGCCAGCAGCCCAGATTCGGGGGGTGCCGGGGATTCACCCCTCCACTTT 17 NA many TRBJ1-6 TRBV11-2
CASSRTGGSGTYEQYF TGTGCCAGCTCGCGGACAGGTGGGAGTGGAACCTACGAGCAGTACTTC 16 TRBD1 NA TRBJ2-7 TRBV18
CASGSSGRGVRETQYF TGTGCTAGTGGTTCGTCGGGGCGAGGTGTACGAGAGACCCAGTACTTC 16 NA many TRBJ2-5 TRBV12-5
CASSPGQSSGNTIYF TGCGCCAGCAGCCCGGGACAGAGCTCTGGAAACACCATATATTTT 15 TRBD1 many TRBJ1-3 TRBV5-1
CASSLAGGTNTGELFF TGTGCCAGCAGCTTGGCCGGGGGCACGAACACCGGGGAGCTGTTTTTT 16 NA NA TRBJ2-2 TRBV5-4
CASSQDPSIAGVRDTQYF TGCGCCAGCAGCCAAGATCCCTCTATAGCGGGAGTGCGAGATACGCAGTATTTT 18 TRBD2 few TRBJ2-3 TRBV4-1
CASSREAGTALNF TGCGCCAGCAGCCGAGAAGCCGGGACAGCCCTGAACTTT 13 TRBD1 many TRBJ1-1 TRBV5-1
CASSLGVQGAAKNIQYF TGCGCCAGCAGCTTGGGGGTACAGGGGGCGGCCAAAAACATTCAGTACTTC 17 TRBD1 few TRBJ2-4 TRBV5-1
CASRGQGQFYEQYF TGTGCCAGCAGGGGACAGGGCCAATTCTACGAGCAGTACTTC 14 TRBD1 many TRBJ2-7 TRBV7-9
CASSRPGTGGSEAFF TGTGCCAGCAGCCGACCTGGGACAGGGGGATCTGAAGCTTTCTTT 15 TRBD1 few TRBJ1-1 TRBV7-9
CASNPLELAGYEQYF TGTGCCAGCAATCCCCTGGAATTAGCTGGTTACGAGCAGTACTTC 15 NA NA TRBJ2-7 TRBV28
CASSQVPGREGAFF TGTGCCAGCAGCCAAGTGCCAGGGAGAGAGGGAGCTTTCTTT 14 NA NA TRBJ1-1 TRBV14
CASSLRGRNTGELFF TGTGCCAGCAGCCTCCGGGGGCGGAACACCGGGGAGCTGTTTTTT 15 NA many TRBJ2-2 TRBV7-9
CAWSGGGLTSGRANEQFF TGTGCCTGGAGTGGCGGTGGCCTGACTAGCGGGAGGGCGAATGAGCAGTTCTTC 18 TRBD2 many TRBJ2-1 TRBV30
CASSLLGSGAFF TGTGCCAGCAGTTTATTGGGTTCGGGAGCTTTCTTT 12 NA many TRBJ1-1 TRBV28
CASSLRTPPYEQYF TGTGCCAGCAGTTTGAGGACACCTCCCTACGAGCAGTACTTC 14 NA many TRBJ2-7 TRBV28
CASSPGTELGRELFF TGTGCCAGCAGCCCTGGGACAGAGTTGGGGCGGGAGCTGTTTTTT 15 TRBD1 few TRBJ2-2 TRBV7-9
CASSLYPGTGDQPQHF TGTGCCAGCAGTTTATATCCCGGGACAGGTGATCAGCCCCAGCATTTT 16 TRBD1 NA TRBJ1-5 TRBV28
CASRRPGGLSYEQYF TGTGCCAGCAGAAGGCCAGGGGGCTTGTCCTACGAGCAGTACTTC 15 TRBD1 many TRBJ2-7 TRBV27
CASSRRVAGGPGIPDEQFF TGCGCCAGCAGCCGGAGGGTAGCGGGAGGGCCTGGTATCCCCGATGAGCAGTTCTTC 19 TRBD2 many TRBJ2-1 TRBV5-1